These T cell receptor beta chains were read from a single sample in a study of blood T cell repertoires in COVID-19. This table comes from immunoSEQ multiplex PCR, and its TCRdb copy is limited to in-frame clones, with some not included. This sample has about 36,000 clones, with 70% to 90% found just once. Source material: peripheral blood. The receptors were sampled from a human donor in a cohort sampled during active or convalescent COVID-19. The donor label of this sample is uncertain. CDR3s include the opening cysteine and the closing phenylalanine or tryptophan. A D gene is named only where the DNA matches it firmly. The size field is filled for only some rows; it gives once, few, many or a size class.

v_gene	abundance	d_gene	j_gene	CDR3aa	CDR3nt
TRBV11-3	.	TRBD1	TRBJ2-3	CASSLGTGPTDTQYF	TGTGCCAGCAGCCTCGGGACAGGGCCCACAGATACGCAGTATTTT
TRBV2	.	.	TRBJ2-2	CASSEAVRNTGELFF	TGTGCCAGCAGTGAAGCCGTCCGTAACACCGGGGAGCTGTTTTTT
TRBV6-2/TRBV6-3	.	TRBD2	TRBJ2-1	CASSPRRTSNEQFF	TGTGCCAGCAGCCCGAGGAGGACTAGCAATGAGCAGTTCTTC
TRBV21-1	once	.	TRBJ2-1	CASSWRTSGSKNSYNEQFF	TGTGCCAGCAGCTGGAGGACTAGCGGGAGCAAAAACTCCTACAATGAGCAGTTCTTC
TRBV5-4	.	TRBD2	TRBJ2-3	CASSTLAGGPSDTQYF	TGTGCCAGCAGCACCCTAGCGGGAGGGCCCTCAGATACGCAGTATTTT
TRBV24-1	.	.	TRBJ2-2	CATSDSPGPGELFF	TGTGCCACCAGTGATTCCCCCGGTCCCGGGGAGCTGTTTTTT
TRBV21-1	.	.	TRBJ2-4	CASSKEAKASGSKNIQYF	TGTGCCAGCAGCAAGGAAGCCAAAGCTAGCGGGTCCAAAAACATTCAGTACTTC
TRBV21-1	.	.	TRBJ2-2	CASSKKSPWEGRTGELFF	TGTGCCAGCAGCAAAAAAAGCCCGTGGGAGGGCCGCACCGGGGAGCTGTTTTTT
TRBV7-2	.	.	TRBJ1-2	CASSPGGYGYTF	TGTGCCAGCAGCCCAGGTGGCTATGGCTACACCTTC
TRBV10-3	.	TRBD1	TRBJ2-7	CAISGDSPYEQYF	TGTGCCATCAGTGGGGACAGTCCCTACGAGCAGTACTTC
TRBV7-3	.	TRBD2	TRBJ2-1	CASSYLTSGQNEQFF	TGTGCCAGCAGCTACTTGACTAGCGGCCAAAATGAGCAGTTCTTC
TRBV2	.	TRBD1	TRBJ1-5	CASSERQGVWQPQHF	TGTGCCAGCAGTGAACGGCAGGGGGTTTGGCAGCCCCAGCATTTT
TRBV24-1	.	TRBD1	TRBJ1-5	CATSEQGAHQPQHF	TGTGCCACCAGTGAGCAGGGGGCCCATCAGCCCCAGCATTTT
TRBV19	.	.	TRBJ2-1	CASKRSEGTEQFF	TGTGCCAGTAAAAGGAGCGAGGGCACTGAGCAGTTCTTC
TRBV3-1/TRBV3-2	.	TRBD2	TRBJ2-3	CASSPRTSGRARNTQYF	TGTGCCAGCAGCCCTCGGACTAGCGGGAGGGCCCGAAATACGCAGTATTTT
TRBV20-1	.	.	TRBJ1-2	CSASRGGPNYGYTF	TGCAGTGCTAGTAGGGGGGGCCCTAACTATGGCTACACCTTC
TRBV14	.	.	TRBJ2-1	CASSPGSHNEQFF	TGTGCCAGCAGCCCGGGGTCCCACAATGAGCAGTTCTTC
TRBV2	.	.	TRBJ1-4	CASSGRADEKLFF	TGTGCCAGCAGTGGGAGGGCGGATGAAAAACTGTTTTTT
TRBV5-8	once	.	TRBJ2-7	CASSSPVRDYEQYF	TGTGCCAGCAGCTCCCCAGTCAGGGACTACGAGCAGTACTTC
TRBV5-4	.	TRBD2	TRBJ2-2	CASSLEGGPNTGELFF	TGTGCCAGCAGCTTGGAGGGAGGGCCTAACACCGGGGAGCTGTTTTTT
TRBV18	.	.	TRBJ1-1	CASSPNSMNTEAFF	TGTGCCAGCTCACCAAACAGCATGAACACTGAAGCTTTCTTT
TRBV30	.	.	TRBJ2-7	CAWNKDSYEQYF	TGTGCCTGGAATAAGGACAGCTACGAGCAGTACTTC
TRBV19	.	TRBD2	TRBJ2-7	CASSAGLAVSYEQYF	TGTGCCAGTAGTGCGGGACTAGCGGTCTCCTACGAGCAGTACTTC
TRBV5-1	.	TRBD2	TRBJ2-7	CASSSLAGGSYEQYF	TGCGCCAGCAGCTCGCTAGCGGGAGGTTCCTACGAGCAGTACTTC
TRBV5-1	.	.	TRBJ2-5	CASSKTRQQETQYF	TGCGCCAGCAGCAAAACTAGACAACAAGAGACCCAGTACTTC